This TCR beta chain was identified in a study of blood T cells in healthy people across ages. Findings and caveats of the study: The donors' CMV status was not determined, possibly confounding changes in expanded clonotypes.

The CDR3 runs to 12 residues. Trimming took off 1 base at V and 5 bases at J, with 4 bases between the two ends. CDR1 and CDR2 (germline): SGDLS, YYNGEE. The authors ran a second PCR of about 6 to 11 cycles using a sample-barcoded 5' primer and a J-beta primer mix. Every cDNA molecule bore a tag from a template-switch adaptor containing 12 random nucleotides. TCRdb reprocessed the 5' RACE reads with MiXCR, giving one entry per CDR3 protein. Of under 850,000 distinct CDR3 sequences in the sample, about 36% are singletons; the top ten hold approximately 13%. This clonotype was observed a handful of times. Its antigen is unidentified.

The material sequenced was blood. This clonotype originated in a man between 18 and 35 years old in good health. This chain connects TRBV9 to TRBJ2-1; D unclear. The CDR3 nucleotides read TGTGCCAGCAGCGTATCCGACAATGAGCAGTTCTTC. It yields the protein CASSVSDNEQFF.